This TCR beta chain was recovered during a study of cytomegalovirus exposure and HLA in healthy donors. In regard to this clone: The antigen remains unidentified.

Primers for the PCR totalled 60 Vbeta and 13 Jbeta. Profiling relied on immunoSEQ multiplex PCR, and the TCRdb table lists in-frame clones only, not all of them. The sample consists of about 110,000 clones, around four fifths of them appearing once. Study results and limitations: It was confirmed in vitro that a few of the CMV-associated chains were specific for CMV antigens.

The sequenced material came from PBMCs. The receptor was derived from a man in his forties or fifties in good health and CMV-seronegative.

The CDR3 region is CASSWSIQGNTGELFF. CDR3 nucleotides: TGCGCCAGCAGCTGGTCGATACAGGGAAACACCGGGGAGCTGTTTTTT. The genes are TRBV5-1 and TRBJ2-2; possibly TRBD1 for D (6 bases). The V end was cut by 3 bases, the J end by 2 bases, with 14 bases between. The CDR3 extends over 16 amino acids. The germline V gene encodes CDR1 SGHRS and CDR2 YFSETQ.